These 24 T cell receptor beta chains originate from one sample sequenced in a study of blood T cell repertoires in COVID-19. Sequencing was performed with immunoSEQ multiplex PCR; in TCRdb, only in-frame clones are kept and a portion is missing. The table shows roughly 260,000 clones, with 91% occurring only once. The source material was PBMCs or T cells enriched from blood (not recorded which). These receptors came from a human donor in a cohort exposed to, infected with or recovered from COVID-19 (not recorded which). The donor label of this sample is uncertain.

This clone was seen once. The J gene is TRBJ2-3, the V gene TRBV11-2; TRBD1 might be the D (5 bases). V was trimmed by 7 bases and J by 4 bases, leaving 15 bases between them. Per the germline V gene, CDR1 is SGHAT and CDR2 is FQNNGV. The CDR3 has 14 amino acids. CDR3 region: CASNPARVADTQYF. The CDR3 nucleotides are TGTGCCAGCAACCCAGCCAGGGTCGCAGATACGCAGTATTTT.

The CDR3 sequence: CASSLIGRLAGGYEQYF. CDR3 bases: TGTGCCAGCAGCCTCATAGGGAGACTAGCGGGGGGGTACGAGCAGTACTTC. This chain uses TRBV7-2 with TRBJ2-7, with 14 bases matching TRBD2. This CDR3 is 17 amino acids long. Germline CDR1 reads SGHTA; CDR2 reads FQGNSA. V lost 5 bases and J lost 4; bases outside the gene matches: 10. Drawing the rest from reference TRBV7-2 and TRBJ2-7, the complete variable domain is GAGVSQSPSNKVTEKGKDVELRCDPISGHTALYWYRQSLGQGLEFLIYFQGNSAPDKSGLPSDRFSAERTGGSVSTLTIQRTQQEDSAVYLCASSLIGRLAGGYEQYFGPGTRLTVT.

The chain recombines TRBV7-3 with TRBJ2-5; 9 nucleotides line up with TRBD2. CDR3 length: 17 amino acids. CDR1 is SGHTA, CDR2 FQGTGA, per germline. V dropped 2 bases and J dropped 2; count of bases not matched to a gene: 9. The CDR3 coding sequence is TGTGCCAGCAGCTTAGGCCCCGGCGGGGGGGGGCAAGAGACCCAGTACTTC. It codes for CASSLGPGGGGQETQYF.

This sequence joins TRBV19 and TRBJ1-5, with TRBD1 as a possible D gene (6 bases). V gave up 6 bases and J gave up 1 base, with 10 bases separating them. Germline loops: CDR1 LNHDA, CDR2 SQIVND (reference sequence). The length of the CDR3 is 14 residues. CDR3 sequence reads: CASSYRVSNQPQHF. The CDR3 region has the DNA TGTGCCAGTAGCTACAGGGTAAGCAATCAGCCCCAGCATTTT.

This chain links TRBV6-5 with TRBJ1-5; TRBD1 might be the D (6 bases). V lost 6 bases and J 7 bases, leaving 16 bases between the germline ends. CDR1 and CDR2 from the germline V gene are MNHEY and SVGAGI. The CDR3 consists of 14 residues. CDR3 sequence reads: CASRGTGTSQPQHF. The CDR3 coding sequence is TGTGCCAGCAGGGGGACCGGGACATCCCAGCCCCAGCATTTT.

The chain uses TRBV4-1 and TRBJ1-1, with 7 bases identical to TRBD1. This CDR3 contains 14 residues. Germline CDR1 is MGHRA and CDR2 is YSYEKL. Trimming cost V 2 bases and J 9 bases; bases outside gene matches: 9. CDR3: CASSQPRRGGQAFF. Written as DNA, the CDR3 is TGCGCCAGCAGCCAACCCCGGAGAGGGGGCCAAGCTTTCTTT.

The V and J genes are TRBV6-5 and TRBJ2-7; 7 positions agree with TRBD1. The CDR3 has 15 residues. In germline, CDR1 is MNHEY, CDR2 SVGAGI. The V segment lost 4 bases and the J segment 3 bases; nucleotides outside the gene matches: 9. In DNA, the CDR3 is TGTGCCAGCAGTTTAGGACAGGAACGTATCTACGAGCAGTACTTC. This codes for CASSLGQERIYEQYF.

The chain is built from TRBV29-1 and TRBJ1-2, with D maybe TRBD1 (6 bases). This CDR3 spans 11 amino acids. CDR1 is SQVTM and CDR2 is ANQGSEA in the germline V gene. V shed 3 bases and J shed 8 bases, with 10 bases lying between them. The CDR3 DNA reads as TGCAGCGTTGATCCTGGGGGCGGCTACACCTTC. Protein: CSVDPGGGYTF. Together with reference TRBV29-1 and TRBJ1-2, the CDR3 gives the full variable domain: SAVISQKPSRDICQRGTSLTIQCQVDSQVTMMFWYRQQPGQSLTLIATANQGSEATYESGFVIDKFPISRPNLTFSTLTVSNMSPEDSSIYLCSVDPGGGYTFGSGTRLTVV.

The V call is TRBV23-1, the J call TRBJ1-6; D remains ambiguous. TRBV23-1 is given ORF status, its function remaining uncertain. Between the trimmed V and J ends, which lost 3 bases and 0 bases, there was a span of 21 bases. The CDR3 runs 20 residues. For the CDR3, the DNA is TGCGCCAGCAGTCACCCCCAACGGTTTCAGGTCAGCTCCTATAATTCACCCCTCCACTTT. Translation gives CASSHPQRFQVSSYNSPLHF.

The chain has TRBV9 and TRBJ1-3; no clear D. The germline V gene encodes CDR1 SGDLS and CDR2 YYNGEE. Trimming pared 4 bases from V and 0 bases from J, leaving 14 bases between. This CDR3 is 16 amino acids long. The DNA of the CDR3 is TGTGCCAGCAGCCCCCCTGTGGTGAGCTCTGGAAACACCATATATTTT. It is translated as CASSPPVVSSGNTIYF.

V is TRBV5-3 and J is TRBJ2-5; 10 nucleotides match TRBD2. TRBV5-3 is noted as an ORF with a role that remains uncertain. With 0 bases clipped from V and 9 bases from J, the junction kept 8 bases outside the gene matches. The CDR3 is made up of 15 amino acids. CDR3 nucleotide sequence: TGTGCCAGAAGCTTGGGCGCTAGCGGGGGTGGGGCCCAGTACTTC. This codes for CARSLGASGGGAQYF.

This sequence joins TRBV10-3 and TRBJ1-1; the D is unclear. V gave up 7 bases and J gave up 3 bases, with 12 bases separating them. Germline CDR1 and CDR2: ENHRY and SYGVKD. This CDR3 spans 13 amino acids. The CDR3 protein is CAITPTRHTEAFF. CDR3 DNA sequence: TGTGCCATCACCCCGACAAGACACACTGAAGCTTTCTTT.

The CDR3 region is CASSVGGYGYTF. CDR3 coding DNA: TGCGCCAGCAGTGTAGGGGGCTATGGCTACACCTTC. The genes are TRBV10-2 and TRBJ1-2; D is perhaps TRBD1 (6 bases). V shed 4 bases and J shed 4 bases, with 7 bases lying between them. Germline CDR1 is WSHSY and CDR2 is SAAADI. The CDR3 is 12 residues long.

DNA of the CDR3: TGCGCCAGCAGCCCGGGGACTAGCGGGGGCCTCGGGACCTACAATGAGCAGTTCTTC. Its translation is CASSPGTSGGLGTYNEQFF. The chain recombines TRBV5-1 with TRBJ2-1; TRBD2 matches at 14 bases. The germline gives CDR1 SGHRS, CDR2 YFSETQ. Trimming took 4 bases from V and 2 from J; bases not matched to a gene: 11. CDR3 length equals 19 residues.

The chain employs TRBV24-1 and TRBJ1-2, with D possibly matching TRBD1 (5 bases). CDR3 length equals 13 residues. Germline V gene sequence: CDR1 KGHDR, CDR2 SFDVKD. V lost 4 bases to trimming and J lost 4 bases, with 9 bases between them. The CDR3 spells CATSEDDSYGYTF. Here the CDR3 DNA reads TGTGCCACCAGTGAGGATGACAGCTATGGCTACACCTTC.

To note about this clone: Other DNA sequences within the sample encode an identical CDR3. The chain links TRBV10-3 to TRBJ2-5; 14 nucleotides agree with TRBD2. In germline, CDR1 is ENHRY, CDR2 SYGVKD. J was trimmed by 4 bases and V by 4 bases; bases with no gene match: 2. The CDR3 has 15 amino acids. The DNA for the CDR3 is TGTGCCATCAGTGGCGGGACTAGCGGGGGAGAGACCCAGTACTTC. Translation: CAISGGTSGGETQYF.

The chain uses TRBV2 and TRBJ2-2; D call uncertain. Between the trimmed V and J ends, which lost 7 bases and 0 bases, there was a span of 3 bases. The CDR3 sequence is 12 residues long. Germline values: CDR1 SNHLY, CDR2 FYNNEI. CDR3 residues: CASITNTGELFF. The DNA of the CDR3 is TGTGCCAGCATCACGAACACCGGGGAGCTGTTTTTT.

The V gene is TRBV4-1, the J gene TRBJ2-3; D is possibly TRBD2 (7 bases). The CDR3 spans 18 residues. Germline CDR1 is MGHRA and CDR2 is YSYEKL. The germline V and J ends were trimmed by 2 bases and 0 bases, with 18 bases remaining between them. As DNA, the CDR3 is TGCGCCAGCAGCCAATGGGCCCTGGGGGGGGCTAGCACAGATACGCAGTATTTT. This codes for CASSQWALGGASTDTQYF.

The rearrangement uses TRBV18 and TRBJ2-7, with 7 nucleotides matching TRBD1. The CDR3 consists of 16 residues. The germline V gene encodes CDR1 KGHSH and CDR2 LQKENI. V trimming: 2 bases; J trimming: 2 bases; junction bases outside the gene matches: 9. CDR3 amino acids: CASSPRYGTAAYEQYF. The CDR3 DNA follows: TGTGCCAGCTCACCAAGGTATGGGACAGCAGCCTACGAGCAGTACTTC.

The CDR3 nucleotides read TGCGCCAGCAGCTCGACTAGCGGATCCCTTTCCTCCTCCTACAATGAGCAGTTCTTC. It is translated as CASSSTSGSLSSSYNEQFF. This chain links TRBV5-1 with TRBJ2-1; 9 nucleotides match TRBD2. V lost 3 bases to trimming and J lost 0 bases; unmatched junction nucleotides: 13. The germline gives CDR1 SGHRS, CDR2 YFSETQ. The CDR3 contains 19 residues.

The gene calls are TRBV5-1 and TRBJ2-7; D unresolved. Germline CDR1 reads SGHRS; CDR2 reads YFSETQ. V lost 0 bases and J 2 bases, leaving 12 bases between the germline ends. The CDR3 loop spans 15 amino acids. Here the CDR3 reads CASSLAFGGAYEQYF. The CDR3 DNA sequence: TGCGCCAGCAGCTTGGCCTTCGGCGGCGCCTACGAGCAGTACTTC. The variable domain in full, with the rest retrieved from reference TRBV5-1 and TRBJ2-7, is KAGVTQTPRYLIKTRGQQVTLSCSPISGHRSVSWYQQTPGQGLQFLFEYFSETQRNKGNFPGRFSGRQFSNSRSEMNVSTLELGDSALYLCASSLAFGGAYEQYFGPGTRLTVT.

J is TRBJ1-1 and V is TRBV27; TRBD1 matches at 7 bases. Trimming took 6 bases from V and 3 from J; bases not matched to a gene: 10. In germline, CDR1 is MNHEY, CDR2 SMNVEV (reference sequence). The CDR3 spans 15 residues. This CDR3 reads CASSHGSTGDTEAFF. The DNA of the CDR3 is TGTGCCAGCAGCCACGGCTCAACAGGGGACACTGAAGCTTTCTTT.

The chain has TRBV27 and TRBJ1-2, with a weak D call TRBD1 (6 bases). Germline assignment: CDR1 MNHEY and CDR2 SMNVEV (reference sequence). Trimming removed 4 bases at V and 2 bases at J, with 14 bases between. The CDR3 is made up of 15 amino acids. This chain's CDR3 is CASSSPGQTNYGYTF. In DNA form, the CDR3 reads TGTGCCAGCAGTTCCCCAGGACAGACGAACTATGGCTACACCTTC.

CDR3: CASNSLVYGYTF. CDR3 coding DNA: TGCGCCAGCAATTCCCTCGTGTATGGCTACACCTTC. The V gene is TRBV23-1, the J gene TRBJ1-2; no firm D call. TRBV23-1 is designated an ORF whose function remains uncertain. Trimming removed 7 bases from V and 5 bases from J, with 11 bases in between. The CDR3 is made up of 12 amino acids.